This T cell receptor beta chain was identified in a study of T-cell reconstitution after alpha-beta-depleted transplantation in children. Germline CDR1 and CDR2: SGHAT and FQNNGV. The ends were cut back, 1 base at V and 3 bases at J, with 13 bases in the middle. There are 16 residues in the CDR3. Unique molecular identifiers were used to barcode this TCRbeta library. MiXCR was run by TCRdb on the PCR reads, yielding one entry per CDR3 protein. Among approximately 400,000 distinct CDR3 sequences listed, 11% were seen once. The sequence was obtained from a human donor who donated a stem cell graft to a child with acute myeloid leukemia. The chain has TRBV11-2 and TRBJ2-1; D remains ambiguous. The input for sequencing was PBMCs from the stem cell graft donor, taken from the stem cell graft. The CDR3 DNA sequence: TGTGCCAGCAGCTTAGTTCTTACAGCCGACTACAATGAGCAGTTCTTC. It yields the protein CASSLVLTADYNEQFF.